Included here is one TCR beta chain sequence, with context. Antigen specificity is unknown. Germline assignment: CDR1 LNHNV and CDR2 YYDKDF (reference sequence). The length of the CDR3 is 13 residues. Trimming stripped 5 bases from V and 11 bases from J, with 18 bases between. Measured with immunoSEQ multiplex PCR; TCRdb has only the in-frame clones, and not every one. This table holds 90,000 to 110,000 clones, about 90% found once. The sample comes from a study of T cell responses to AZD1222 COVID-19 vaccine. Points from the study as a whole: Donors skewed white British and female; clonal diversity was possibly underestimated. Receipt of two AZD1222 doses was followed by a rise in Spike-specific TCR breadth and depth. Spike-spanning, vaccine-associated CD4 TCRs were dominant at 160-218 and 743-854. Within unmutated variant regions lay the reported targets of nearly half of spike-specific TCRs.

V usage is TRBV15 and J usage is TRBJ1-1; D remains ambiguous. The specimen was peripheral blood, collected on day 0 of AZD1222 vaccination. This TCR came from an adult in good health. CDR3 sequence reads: CATSDPLEIGAFF. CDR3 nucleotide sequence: TGTGCCACCAGCGACCCCCTGGAGATCGGGGCTTTCTTT.